This paragraph covers one TCR beta chain sequence. V shed 8 bases and J 7 bases; nucleotides not matched to a gene: 10. The CDR3 totals 14 residues. CDR1 is SQVTM, CDR2 ANQGSEA, per germline. The data were obtained in a study of blood T cell repertoires in COVID-19. Original methodology: By means of reference gene primer amplification, nucleated cell counts were estimated. Sequencing was performed with immunoSEQ multiplex PCR; in TCRdb, only in-frame clones are kept and a portion is missing. The V and J calls and clone size come from that table; D and trimming were worked out from the DNA. The table records 250,000 or so clones, roughly 83% of them present only once. Enrollees, about 18 to 89 years old, lived in 25 or so US areas. Participants reported their clinical history, and cohort assignment relied on those reports.

This clonotype originated in a woman in her forties or fifties who had recovered from COVID-19. The chain links TRBV29-1 to TRBJ1-3; 11 bases match TRBD1. The sample comprised PBMCs or T cells enriched from blood (not recorded which). The chain's CDR3 is CSCRDRGSENTIYF. The DNA for the CDR3 is TGCAGCTGCCGGGACAGGGGGTCGGAGAACACCATATATTTT.